This T cell receptor beta chain was retrieved from a study of OX40 agonist ivuxolimab in advanced cancers. Study background: Patient treatment consisted of intravenous ivuxolimab administration every 2 weeks at 0.01 to 10 mg/kg. Study-level findings and limits: On average, CD8+ T cells showed a greater number of expanded clones than CD4+. The authors also found low normalized T-cell clonal expansion in some nonresponders. Among patients with partial responses at 0.1-3.0 mg/kg, clonal expansion was among the lowest.

Profiled with immunoSEQ multiplex PCR; TCRdb holds only in-frame clones, not every one. This table holds roughly 86,000 clones, 90% found once. This clone is a singleton in its sample. The antigen remains unidentified. The CDR3 covers 14 residues. The V and J ends lost 10 bases and 6 bases, in that order; junction bases with no gene match: 12. Germline assignment: CDR1 MNHNY and CDR2 SVGAGI (reference sequence). This TCR was sampled from an adult with an advanced solid tumor such as melanoma, head and neck, liver or kidney cancer. This chain joins TRBV6-6 and TRBJ2-1; 7 nucleotides match TRBD2. The sample here was CD4+ or CD8+ T cells sorted from blood, taken in a trial of the OX40 agonist ivuxolimab. The CDR3 spells CATGGGSGINEQFF. CDR3 nucleotide sequence: TGTGCCACCGGGGGAGGGTCCGGCATCAATGAGCAGTTCTTC.